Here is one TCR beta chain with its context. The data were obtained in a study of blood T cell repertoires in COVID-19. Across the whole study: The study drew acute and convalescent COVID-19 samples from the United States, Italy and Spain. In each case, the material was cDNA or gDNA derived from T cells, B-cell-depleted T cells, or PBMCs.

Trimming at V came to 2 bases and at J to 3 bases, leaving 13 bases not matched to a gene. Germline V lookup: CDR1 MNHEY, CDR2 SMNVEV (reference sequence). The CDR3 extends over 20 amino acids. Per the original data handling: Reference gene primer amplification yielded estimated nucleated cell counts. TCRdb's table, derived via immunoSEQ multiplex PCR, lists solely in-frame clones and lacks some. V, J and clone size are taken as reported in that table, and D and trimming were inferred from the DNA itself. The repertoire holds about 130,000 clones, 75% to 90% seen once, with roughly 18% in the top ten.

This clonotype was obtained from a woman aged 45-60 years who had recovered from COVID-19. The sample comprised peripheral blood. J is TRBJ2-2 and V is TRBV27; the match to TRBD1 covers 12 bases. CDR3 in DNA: TGTGCCAGCAGTTTACCGCTTCGGGACAGGGGGCGGAGAGACACCGGGGAGCTGTTTTTT. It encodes CASSLPLRDRGRRDTGELFF.